What follows are 27 T cell receptor beta chains derived from one specimen sequenced in a study of blood T cells in healthy people across ages. The use of a sample-barcoded 5' primer and a J-beta primer mix characterized a second PCR of 7 to 11 cycles. TCRdb called the 5' RACE reads again in MiXCR, with one record for every CDR3 protein. The sample includes roughly 1,800,000 distinct CDR3 sequences, approximately 50% of them seen just once. The sequenced material came from blood. The source is a woman in her 40s in good health.

The V and J genes are TRBV20-1 and TRBJ2-5; maybe TRBD2 (7 bases). Per germline, CDR1 DFQATT and CDR2 SNEGSKA (reference sequence). The CDR3 extends over 15 amino acids. Deletions cut 6 bases from V and 2 bases from J, with 19 bases between. CDR3 loop: CSAVGRGGGQETQYF. The CDR3 DNA follows: TGCAGTGCGGTTGGGAGGGGAGGGGGACAAGAGACCCAGTACTTC.

This clonotype showed up just once. Its ends do not fully match the called genes, so a read error is possible. The V call is TRBV24-1, the J call TRBJ2-6, with D possibly TRBD1 on 5 matching bases. From germline, CDR1 is KGHDR and CDR2 SFDVKD. The CDR3 loop spans 13 amino acids. CDR3 DNA: TGTGCCACGTTGGGATCTGGGGCCAACGCCCTGACTTTC. It encodes CATLGSGANALTF.

This clonotype was counted a few times. The genes are TRBV27 and TRBJ2-5; D possibly corresponds to TRBD1 (6 bases). Per the germline V gene, CDR1 is MNHEY and CDR2 is SMNVEV (reference sequence). This CDR3 has 15 residues. Trimming removed 7 bases at V and 1 base at J, with 16 bases between. The CDR3 sequence is CASKQHGTLQETQYF. As DNA, the CDR3 is TGTGCCAGCAAACAACACGGGACACTCCAAGAGACCCAGTACTTC.

Many counts were recorded for this clonotype. This chain uses TRBV20-1 with TRBJ1-2; 10 nucleotides align to TRBD1. This CDR3 region has 13 residues. Germline-derived CDR1 and CDR2 are DFQATT and SNEGSKA (reference sequence). With V trimmed by 4 bases and J by 5 bases, 4 bases remained unmatched. The CDR3 DNA reads as TGCAGTGCTACCGGACAGGGGGGGTATGGCTACACCTTC. It yields the protein CSATGQGGYGYTF.

The chain employs TRBV20-1 and TRBJ2-7; TRBD1 agrees at 10 bases. This CDR3 comprises 15 residues. V gave up 3 bases and J gave up 1 base; unmatched junction bases: 6. Germline V lookup: CDR1 DFQATT, CDR2 SNEGSKA (reference sequence). For the CDR3, the DNA is TGCAGTGCTAGTAGGTCGGACAGGGGGTCCTACGAGCAGTACTTC. It encodes CSASRSDRGSYEQYF.

The chain has TRBV5-1 and TRBJ2-3, with 7 bases aligning to TRBD2. The J segment lost 2 bases and the V segment lost 6 bases, leaving 6 bases of the junction unmatched. Germline CDR1 reads SGHRS; CDR2 reads YFSETQ. CDR3 size: 14 residues. CDR3 sequence (DNA): TGCGCCAGCAAGCGGGACTCCGTCACAGATACGCAGTATTTT. This encodes CASKRDSVTDTQYF.

The V call is TRBV6-5, the J call TRBJ2-5; 8 nucleotides agree with TRBD1. J gave up 11 bases and V 1 base, and 12 bases lay outside the gene matches. This CDR3 contains 15 residues. Germline CDR1 and CDR2: MNHEY and SVGAGI. CDR3 loop: CASSYLGTGAGEQYF. CDR3 sequence (DNA): TGTGCCAGCAGTTACTTAGGGACAGGAGCAGGAGAGCAGTACTTC.

On this clonotype itself: The junction departs from the called germline gene at one end, perhaps through a read error. CDR3 bases: TGCGCCAGCAGCTTTCGACAGGGGGTCTACAATGAGCGGTTCTTC. Its translation is CASSFRQGVYNERFF. The genes are TRBV5-1 and TRBJ2-1; 9 bases fit TRBD1. Germline V gives CDR1 SGHRS, CDR2 YFSETQ. The CDR3 length is 15 residues.

The chain combines TRBV28 with TRBJ2-4, with 9 bases matching TRBD1. Germline V lookup: CDR1 MDHEN, CDR2 SYDVKM. CDR3 length: 16 amino acids. After removal of 6 bases from V and 3 bases from J, the junction contained 9 bases not matched to a gene. The CDR3 coding sequence is TGTGCCAGCAGATCACAGGGGGCCCGAGGCAAAAACATTCAGTACTTC. Its translation: CASRSQGARGKNIQYF.

The chain uses TRBV5-1 and TRBJ2-4, with D perhaps matching TRBD2 (6 bases). The DNA end lines up better with TRBJ2-7; the J call may be wrong. The CDR3 covers 17 residues. CDR1 and CDR2 (germline): SGHRS, YFSETQ. The CDR3 sequence: CASSLEPDGGRSYEQYF. The CDR3 DNA follows: TGCGCCAGCAGCTTGGAGCCCGACGGGGGAAGAAGCTACGAGCAGTACTTC.

This rearrangement joins TRBV9 to TRBJ2-1; possible D gene TRBD1, 6 bases. With 4 bases removed from V and 5 bases from J, the gap between germline ends came to 19 bases. The CDR3 length is 16 residues. Germline CDR1 and CDR2: SGDLS and YYNGEE. This chain's CDR3 is CASSFRDTSRDNEQFF. CDR3 nucleotides: TGTGCCAGCAGCTTCCGGGACACAAGTCGAGACAATGAGCAGTTCTTC.

The rearrangement uses TRBV5-1 and TRBJ2-5; TRBD1 agrees at 8 bases. In germline, CDR1 is SGHRS, CDR2 YFSETQ. The CDR3 is 15 residues long. Trimming at V came to 1 base and at J to 6 bases, leaving 8 bases not matched to a gene. CDR3 residues: CASSLYAGGEKTQYF. Written as DNA, the CDR3 is TGCGCCAGCAGCTTGTATGCAGGGGGCGAGAAGACCCAGTACTTC.

The chain joins TRBV5-1 to TRBJ2-3; 9 bases are a match to TRBD1. This CDR3 contains 18 residues. V lost 0 bases, J lost 0 bases, and 8 bases stayed unmatched. CDR1 SGHRS and CDR2 YFSETQ come from the germline V gene. The CDR3 here is CASSLVDRGWASTDTQYF. The CDR3 nucleotides are TGCGCCAGCAGCTTGGTTGACAGGGGGTGGGCTAGCACAGATACGCAGTATTTT. The variable domain in full, completed from reference TRBV5-1 and TRBJ2-3, reads KAGVTQTPRYLIKTRGQQVTLSCSPISGHRSVSWYQQTPGQGLQFLFEYFSETQRNKGNFPGRFSGRQFSNSRSEMNVSTLELGDSALYLCASSLVDRGWASTDTQYFGPGTRLTVL.

The chain couples TRBV11-2 to TRBJ2-1; no reliable D call. The V gene's germline CDR1 is SGHAT and CDR2 FQNNGV. The V gene lost 1 base and the J gene lost 1 base, with 8 bases spanning the gap. The CDR3 is 15 residues long. CDR3 DNA sequence: TGTGCCAGCAGCTTAGCCTTCCTATCCTACAATGAGCAGTTCTTC. Translating it yields CASSLAFLSYNEQFF.

V and J are TRBV11-2 and TRBJ2-5; D may be TRBD2 (6 bases). Germline values: CDR1 SGHAT, CDR2 FQNNGV. This CDR3 is built from 17 residues. With 2 bases removed from V and 5 bases from J, the gap between germline ends came to 21 bases. The CDR3 region is CASSLKLIAVLQETQYF. The DNA of the CDR3 is TGTGCCAGCAGCTTAAAGTTGATAGCGGTCCTCCAGGAGACCCAGTACTTC. Filled out from reference TRBV11-2 and TRBJ2-5, the complete variable domain reads EAGVAQSPRYKIIEKRQSVAFWCNPISGHATLYWYQQILGQGPKLLIQFQNNGVVDDSQLPKDRFSAERLKGVDSTLKIQPAKLEDSAVYLCASSLKLIAVLQETQYFGPGTRLLVL.

The V call is TRBV27, the J call TRBJ2-1, with 10 nucleotides matching TRBD2. Germline V gene lookup returns CDR1 MNHEY and CDR2 SMNVEV (reference sequence). The J segment lost 6 bases and the V segment lost 6 bases, leaving 8 bases of the junction unmatched. The length of the CDR3 is 15 residues. The DNA for the CDR3 is TGTGCCAGCAGATCCGGACTAGCGGCCATCAATGAGCAGTTCTTC. It translates to CASRSGLAAINEQFF.

V gene TRBV27 combines with J gene TRBJ1-1; D not certain. The germline CDR1 and CDR2 sequences are MNHEY and SMNVEV (reference sequence). This CDR3 region has 15 residues. The V end lost 2 bases, the J end lost 0 bases, and 10 bases lay between the germline ends. The CDR3 sequence: CASSLSLGLNTEAFF. CDR3 in DNA: TGTGCCAGCAGTTTAAGCTTAGGGTTGAACACTGAAGCTTTCTTT.

This sequence joins TRBV7-2 and TRBJ2-7; 7 positions agree with TRBD1. This CDR3 has 14 residues. Trimming took 3 bases from V and 12 from J; bases not matched to a gene: 14. Germline CDR1 and CDR2: SGHTA and FQGNSA. The CDR3 nucleotides are TGTGCCAGCAGCTTCGGACAGGCGGAAGAGACCCTGTACTTC. Translated: CASSFGQAEETLYF.

This clonotype was seen a few times. The chain joins TRBV6-2 or TRBV6-3 to TRBJ2-7; possible D gene TRBD2, 6 bases. Per the germline V gene, CDR1 is MNHEY and CDR2 is SVGEGT. Trimming pared 5 bases from V and 6 bases from J, leaving 14 bases between. The length of the CDR3 is 13 residues. CDR3 in amino acids: CASSPPSGVEQYF. The CDR3 nucleotides are TGTGCCAGCAGTCCACCATCGGGGGTCGAGCAGTACTTC.

The V call is TRBV6-6, the J call TRBJ1-4, with D hard to call. CDR1 is MNHNY, CDR2 SVGAGI, per germline (reference sequence). The CDR3 sequence is 15 residues long. V shed 2 bases and J shed 4 bases, with 11 bases lying between them. For the CDR3, the DNA is TGTGCCAGCAGTTACACGGGCCAAGATAATGAAAAACTGTTTTTT. Protein: CASSYTGQDNEKLFF.

The chain links TRBV7-9 to TRBJ1-6; D gene unclear. This CDR3 spans 18 amino acids. Germline CDR1 SEHNR, CDR2 FQNEAQ (reference sequence). Trimming took off 1 base at V and 6 bases at J, with 19 bases between the two ends. The CDR3 protein is CASSLDPPRPHFNSPLHF. In DNA, the CDR3 is TGTGCCAGCAGCTTAGACCCTCCGAGACCGCACTTTAATTCACCCCTCCACTTT.

The chain employs TRBV29-1 and TRBJ2-4; no clear D. The J call may be incorrect, as the DNA end agrees better with TRBJ2-5. Germline CDR1 SQVTM, CDR2 ANQGSEA. The length of the CDR3 is 14 residues. The CDR3 region is CSVELRSLRETQYF. Here the CDR3 DNA reads TGCAGCGTTGAACTCAGGAGCCTGCGGGAGACCCAGTACTTC.

This clonotype has only a few counts. The rearrangement links TRBV9 to TRBJ2-5; 9 positions match TRBD1. The J call may be in error: the DNA end matches TRBJ2-7 better. Germline V lookup: CDR1 SGDLS, CDR2 YYNGEE. This CDR3 comprises 16 residues. CDR3 coding DNA: TGTGCCAGCAGCGAGAGGACAGGGGCATCCACCTACGAGCAGTACTTC. Translation gives CASSERTGASTYEQYF.

The rearrangement uses TRBV28 and TRBJ2-7; weak D call: TRBD2 (6 bases). The J call may be faulty, since TRBJ2-4 better matches the DNA end. Germline CDR1 reads MDHEN; CDR2 reads SYDVKM. The length of the CDR3 is 18 residues. CDR3: CASSLKAGWDLAKNIQYF. CDR3 nucleotides: TGTGCCAGCAGCCTAAAGGCGGGGTGGGATTTAGCCAAAAACATTCAGTACTTC.

Concerning this clonotype: A clone one base away is much larger, so this may be a read error. The chain recombines TRBV10-2 with TRBJ2-4; 9 bases fit TRBD2. The trim removed 3 bases at V and 1 base at J, leaving 7 bases unmatched. The CDR3 runs to 17 residues. Germline CDR1 is WSHSY and CDR2 is SAAADI. This chain's CDR3 is CASSDRGGEVAKNIQYF. CDR3 nucleotides: TGCGCCAGCAGTGACCGCGGGGGGGAAGTGGCCAAAAACATTCAGTACTTC.

V is TRBV6-2 or TRBV6-3 and J is TRBJ2-5; no reliable D call. The V gene lost 0 bases and the J gene lost 3 bases, with 11 bases spanning the gap. Germline V gene lookup returns CDR1 MNHEY and CDR2 SVGEGT. The CDR3 spans 15 residues. CDR3 coding DNA: TGTGCCAGCAGTTACTCGAGCCTAGTCAAAGAGACCCAGTACTTC. Translation gives CASSYSSLVKETQYF.

This clonotype was seen a few times. This chain links TRBV12-3 or TRBV12-4 with TRBJ2-5; TRBD1 aligns across 8 bases. V shed 4 bases and J 5 bases; nucleotides not matched to a gene: 9. The CDR3 length is 15 residues. This CDR3 is CASSSHGQGLETQYF. CDR3 DNA: TGTGCCAGCAGTTCTCACGGACAGGGCCTTGAGACCCAGTACTTC.